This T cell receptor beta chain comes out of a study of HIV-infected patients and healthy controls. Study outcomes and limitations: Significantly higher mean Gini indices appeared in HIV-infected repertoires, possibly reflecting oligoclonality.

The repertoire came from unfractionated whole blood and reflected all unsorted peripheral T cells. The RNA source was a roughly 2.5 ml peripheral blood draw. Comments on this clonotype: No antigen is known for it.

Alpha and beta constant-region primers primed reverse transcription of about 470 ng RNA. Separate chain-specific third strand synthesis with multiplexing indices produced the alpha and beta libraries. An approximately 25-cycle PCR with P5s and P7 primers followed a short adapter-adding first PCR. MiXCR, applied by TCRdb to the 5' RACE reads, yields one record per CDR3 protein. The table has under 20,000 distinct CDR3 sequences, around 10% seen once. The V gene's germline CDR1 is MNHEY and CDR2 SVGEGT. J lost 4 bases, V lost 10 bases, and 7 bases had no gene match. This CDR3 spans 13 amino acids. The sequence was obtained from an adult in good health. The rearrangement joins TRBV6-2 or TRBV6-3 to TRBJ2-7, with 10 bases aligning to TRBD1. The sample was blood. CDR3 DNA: TGTGCCACCGAGGGACAGGGGAGGTACGAGCAGTACTTC. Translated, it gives CATEGQGRYEQYF.